The T cell receptor beta chain described here comes from a study of early T cells in non-severe SARS-CoV-2 infection. Losses at the gene ends were 6 bases for V and 5 bases for J; bases not matched to a gene: 5. Germline assignment: CDR1 WSHSY and CDR2 SAAADI. This CDR3 region has 14 residues. Each single cDNA molecule received a unique molecular identifier. TCRdb re-analysed the 5' RACE reads in MiXCR, keeping a single row per CDR3 protein. The sample carries 75,000 to 80,000 distinct CDR3 sequences, 11% recorded once. This clonotype turned up a few times. The receptor was isolated from an adult who was a healthcare worker with PCR-confirmed SARS-CoV-2 infection or an uninfected control (not recorded which). The V call is TRBV10-2, the J call TRBJ2-5; TRBD2 matches at 11 bases. Sample: whole blood, taken at baseline. The chain's CDR3 is CASSLAGGIETQYF. The CDR3 nucleotides are TGCGCCAGCAGCTTAGCGGGGGGGATCGAGACCCAGTACTTC.